This entry lists 27 T cell receptor beta chains sequenced from one sample in a study of T cell repertoires in cytomegalovirus infection. TCRdb re-called the reads through MiXCR, storing one row per CDR3 protein. The sample shows around 530,000 distinct CDR3 sequences, 26% of them seen only once. Material: PBMCs. All receptors derive from a human donor in good health (CMV status not recorded). Some clones in this sample may be carry-over from other donors' samples.

The chain uses TRBV20-1 and TRBJ2-6, with 8 bases aligning to TRBD2. The CDR3 runs to 16 residues. Losses at the gene ends were 8 bases for V and 0 bases for J; bases not matched to a gene: 9. Germline V gives CDR1 DFQATT, CDR2 SNEGSKA (reference sequence). The chain's CDR3 is CSSVGRGPSGANVLTF. CDR3 nucleotides: TGCAGTAGCGTCGGGAGGGGACCCTCTGGGGCCAACGTCCTGACTTTC.

The rearrangement uses TRBV2 and TRBJ2-1; 11 bases are shared with TRBD2. V shed 6 bases and J 4 bases; nucleotides not matched to a gene: 8. The CDR3 has 16 residues. CDR1 and CDR2 (germline): SNHLY, FYNNEI. CDR3 sequence reads: CASRVGGTSGYNEQFF. The DNA of the CDR3 is TGTGCCAGCAGAGTTGGCGGGACTAGCGGTTACAATGAGCAGTTCTTC.

V usage is TRBV4-1 and J usage is TRBJ2-1; 7 nucleotides match TRBD2. Germline CDR1 is MGHRA and CDR2 is YSYEKL. Trimming cost V 6 bases and J 7 bases; bases outside gene matches: 9. The CDR3 loop spans 14 amino acids. Written as DNA, the CDR3 is TGCGCCAGCAGTACTAGCGCGGTGGAGAATGAGCAGTTCTTC. This codes for CASSTSAVENEQFF.

The rearrangement uses TRBV6-2 or TRBV6-3 and TRBJ2-2; D not resolved. This CDR3 is built from 14 residues. Germline CDR1 MNHEY, CDR2 SVGEGT. Trimming took off 2 bases at V and 6 bases at J, with 10 bases between the two ends. The CDR3 coding sequence is TGTGCCAGCAGTTACATGGATAATCCCGGGGAGCTGTTTTTT. Protein product: CASSYMDNPGELFF.

The chain recombines TRBV29-1 with TRBJ2-3; D is perhaps TRBD2 (6 bases). CDR1 SQVTM and CDR2 ANQGSEA come from the germline V gene. The ends were cut back, 6 bases at V and 0 bases at J, with 19 bases in the middle. CDR3 length: 16 residues. The CDR3 DNA is TGCAGCGTCCGCGGGACTCAAACGTTTAGCACAGATACGCAGTATTTT. Its protein is CSVRGTQTFSTDTQYF.

The sample holds a few counts of this clonotype. V is TRBV4-2 and J is TRBJ1-2; 9 nucleotides line up with TRBD1. After removal of 1 base from V and 7 bases from J, the junction contained 13 bases not matched to a gene. This CDR3 is built from 17 residues. Germline lookup yields CDR1 LGHNA and CDR2 YNFKEQ. This chain's CDR3 is CASSQVDRGMADSGYTF. DNA for the CDR3: TGTGCCAGCAGCCAAGTCGACAGGGGGATGGCAGATTCTGGCTACACCTTC.

The DNA of the CDR3 is TGTGCCAGCAGCTTAGAGCGGGACGGATACTACGAGCAGTACTTC. Translated, it gives CASSLERDGYYEQYF. The rearrangement joins TRBV11-2 to TRBJ2-7; TRBD2 might be the D (6 bases). Trimming removed 0 bases from V and 3 bases from J, with 12 bases in between. Germline V gene sequence: CDR1 SGHAT, CDR2 FQNNGV. The CDR3 runs 15 residues.

This clonotype appeared a few times. This chain connects TRBV24-1 to TRBJ1-2; D may be TRBD1 (5 bases). Trimming took 3 bases from V and 6 from J, leaving 13 bases between them. This CDR3 has 14 amino acids. CDR1 is KGHDR, CDR2 SFDVKD, per germline. The chain's CDR3 is CATSDPGTANGYTF. The CDR3 bases are TGTGCCACCAGTGATCCCGGGACGGCTAATGGCTACACCTTC.

This clonotype was found a few times. The chain employs TRBV5-5 and TRBJ2-3; D is undetermined. The CDR3 runs 12 residues. The V and J ends lost 0 bases and 13 bases respectively, with 12 bases between them. The germline gives CDR1 SGHKS, CDR2 YYEKEE (reference sequence). In DNA, the CDR3 is TGTGCCAGCAGCTTGGAAAAGGCGATGGAGTATTTT. This translates into CASSLEKAMEYF.

The gene calls are TRBV5-6 and TRBJ1-2; D remains ambiguous. The CDR3 extends over 13 amino acids. Trimming shortened V by 4 bases and J by 8 bases, and 15 bases separated the two germline ends. CDR1 and CDR2 (germline): SGHDT, YYEEEE. In DNA, the CDR3 is TGTGCCAGCAGCGTGCGGGATCCAAAGGGCTACACCTTC. Amino acids: CASSVRDPKGYTF.

This clonotype was counted between two and nine times. V is TRBV11-3 and J is TRBJ2-1, with D possibly matching TRBD1 (6 bases). The length of the CDR3 is 15 residues. Germline CDR1 is SGHNT and CDR2 is YENEEA. V shed 5 bases and J shed 6 bases, with 17 bases lying between them. The CDR3 coding sequence is TGTGCCAGCAGCATCTCCGGGACACAGTCCAATGAGCAGTTCTTC. This codes for CASSISGTQSNEQFF.

The J gene is TRBJ2-1, the V gene TRBV12-3 or TRBV12-4; no definite D call. CDR3 size: 15 residues. V gave up 6 bases and J gave up 3 bases, with 15 bases separating them. The CDR3 sequence: CASRLLGLGYNEQFF. CDR3 sequence (DNA): TGTGCCAGCAGGCTACTGGGGTTAGGCTACAATGAGCAGTTCTTC.

In this sample, this clonotype turned up many times. The rearrangement uses TRBV7-6 and TRBJ2-5; no clear D gene. The CDR3 is made up of 13 amino acids. V lost 2 bases and J lost 9, with 13 bases in between. Germline V gives CDR1 SGHVS, CDR2 FNYEAQ. CDR3 residues: CASSLFGSDAQYF. For the CDR3, the DNA is TGTGCCAGCAGCTTATTTGGTTCGGATGCCCAGTACTTC.

This clonotype occurred many times. The chain links TRBV7-2 to TRBJ1-1; a weak D match, TRBD1 (6 bases). The V gene lost 5 bases and the J gene lost 0 bases, with 16 bases spanning the gap. The CDR3 loop spans 16 amino acids. Looked up from germline, CDR1 is SGHTA and CDR2 is FQGNSA. DNA for the CDR3: TGTGCCAGCAGCACACGACCGGACAGAATGAACACTGAAGCTTTCTTT. Amino acid sequence: CASSTRPDRMNTEAFF.

This chain uses TRBV11-2 with TRBJ2-3; no definite D call. Germline CDR1 and CDR2: SGHAT and FQNNGV. V shed 7 bases and J shed 4 bases, with 12 bases lying between them. The CDR3 loop spans 13 amino acids. The CDR3 protein is CASNWAGADTQYF. In nucleotides, the CDR3 is TGTGCCAGCAACTGGGCAGGAGCAGATACGCAGTATTTT.

This clonotype was counted ten times or more. The chain recombines TRBV7-2 with TRBJ2-5; 7 nucleotides match TRBD2. The CDR3 totals 14 residues. With V trimmed by 5 bases and J by 4 bases, 7 bases remained unmatched. Per germline, CDR1 SGHTA and CDR2 FQGNSA. In DNA, the CDR3 is TGTGCCAGCAGCCGACGACTAGCTGGAGAGACCCAGTACTTC. It translates to CASSRRLAGETQYF.

On this clonotype itself: This CDR3 is missing its conserved last phenylalanine or tryptophan, likely due to a read error. CDR3 DNA: TGTGCCAGCAGCCGGACAGGGGCGGTTGATCAGCCCCAGCATCTT. Its translation is CASSRTGAVDQPQHL. This chain joins TRBV5-6 and TRBJ1-5; 9 nucleotides align to TRBD1. Germline V gene data show CDR1 as SGHDT and CDR2 as YYEEEE. The trim removed 4 bases at V and 5 bases at J, leaving 7 bases unmatched. This CDR3 region has 15 residues.

Only a few counts were recorded for this clonotype. The CDR3 here is CASSLVARASPLHF. Here the CDR3 DNA reads TGTGCCAGCAGCTTAGTGGCCAGGGCATCACCCCTCCACTTT. This rearrangement joins TRBV7-2 to TRBJ1-6, with a tentative D call TRBD1 (5 bases). Germline V lookup: CDR1 SGHTA, CDR2 FQGNSA. The CDR3 is 14 residues long. Trimming removed 1 base at V and 10 bases at J, with 11 bases between.

In this sample, this clonotype turned up a few times. The CDR3: CASTELAGVGRETQYF. DNA for the CDR3: TGTGCCAGCACAGAACTAGCGGGAGTCGGGCGAGAGACCCAGTACTTC. V gene TRBV2 combines with J gene TRBJ2-5; 11 nucleotides agree with TRBD2. The CDR3 loop spans 16 amino acids. From germline, CDR1 is SNHLY and CDR2 FYNNEI. V gave up 7 bases and J gave up 4 bases; unmatched junction bases: 11.

The chain uses TRBV12-3 or TRBV12-4 and TRBJ2-5; 7 bases fit TRBD1. J gave up 13 bases and V 0 bases, and 8 bases lay outside the gene matches. CDR3 length: 13 amino acids. CDR3 residues: CASSLAPVGGLYF. Written as DNA, the CDR3 is TGTGCCAGCAGTTTAGCCCCCGTAGGGGGCTTGTACTTC.

The rearrangement links TRBV30 to TRBJ1-1; unclear D gene. The CDR3 consists of 14 residues. V lost 0 bases, J lost 2 bases, and 10 bases lay in between. Germline lookup yields CDR1 GTSNPN and CDR2 SVGIG (reference sequence). In nucleotides, the CDR3 is TGTGCCTGGAGTGTACTAAACTTAAACACTGAAGCTTTCTTT. Translating it yields CAWSVLNLNTEAFF.

The sample holds a few counts of this clonotype. The J gene is TRBJ2-7, the V gene TRBV6-2 or TRBV6-3; D is perhaps TRBD2 (6 bases). Trimming pared 2 bases from V and 7 bases from J, leaving 12 bases between. CDR3 length equals 13 residues. Germline CDR1 is MNHEY and CDR2 is SVGEGT. The CDR3 is CASSYGGAKEQYV. The CDR3 DNA follows: TGTGCCAGCAGTTACGGCGGGGCGAAAGAGCAGTACGTC.

This clonotype was recorded a few times. The rearrangement joins TRBV27 to TRBJ2-3, with 8 positions matching TRBD2. The V gene's germline CDR1 is MNHEY and CDR2 SMNVEV (reference sequence). This CDR3 comprises 15 residues. V was pared by 5 bases and J by 6 bases, with 10 bases of the junction left unmatched. CDR3 amino acids: CASSLYAGGMDTQYF. The CDR3 bases are TGTGCCAGCAGTCTTTATGCGGGAGGAATGGATACGCAGTATTTT.

The V and J genes are TRBV7-2 and TRBJ1-3; 8 bases map to TRBD1. The CDR3 covers 15 residues. V lost 5 bases, J lost 3 bases, and 6 bases stayed unmatched. Germline V gives CDR1 SGHTA, CDR2 FQGNSA. CDR3 region: CASSRSDRGGNTIYF. As DNA, the CDR3 is TGTGCCAGCAGCCGGAGCGACAGGGGTGGAAACACCATATATTTT.

This clonotype was recorded a few times. The V call is TRBV7-9, the J call TRBJ2-3; 8 bases align to TRBD2. Germline lookup yields CDR1 SEHNR and CDR2 FQNEAQ (reference sequence). V lost 6 bases, J lost 8 bases, and 10 bases stayed unmatched. This CDR3 region has 14 residues. CDR3 sequence reads: CASRASGRAATQYF. The CDR3 DNA reads as TGTGCCAGCAGGGCTAGCGGGCGGGCGGCTACGCAGTATTTT.

This clonotype was seen at least ten times. The V call is TRBV12-3 or TRBV12-4, the J call TRBJ1-3; no definite D call. Trimming cost V 4 bases and J 3 bases, with 4 bases left between them. The CDR3 totals 12 residues. The CDR3 DNA sequence: TGTGCCAGCAGTTGGGGTGGAAACACCATATATTTT. Protein: CASSWGGNTIYF.

This clonotype was observed a few times. This chain links TRBV19 with TRBJ2-1; D perhaps matches TRBD1 (5 bases). The CDR3 runs to 15 residues. The V end lost 4 bases, the J end lost 0 bases, and 10 bases lay between the germline ends. CDR1 and CDR2 from the germline V gene are LNHDA and SQIVND (reference sequence). In DNA, the CDR3 is TGTGCCAGTAGTACGAGCAGGGACTCCTACAATGAGCAGTTCTTC. This gives the protein CASSTSRDSYNEQFF.